This TCR beta chain came from a study of CD8 T cells in ankylosing spondylitis (dated by TCRdb to between 2016 and 2019). Notes on the research overall: The study set out to find disease-linked TCR variants by profiling T cell receptor beta repertoires in ankylosing spondylitis patients and healthy donors. The full study cohort comprised 25 ankylosing spondylitis patients and 85 to 120 healthy donors. Peripheral blood samples were taken, and synovial fluid was additionally collected from ankylosing spondylitis patients.

From the cysteine up to the phenylalanine, the CDR3 has a length of 14 residues. Only the CDR3 portion is preserved as DNA: 42 bases, with reading frame beginning at the first base. CDR1 DFQATT and CDR2 SNEGSKA were looked up in the germline V gene (reference sequence). The germline V end is reduced by 3 bases and the J end by 3 bases; junction bases left unmatched: 6. This clonotype showed up many times. What this receptor recognizes is not known. The sample holds no much larger clone one base away, and base qualities are not on file. Results the study describes overall, beyond this receptor: A TCR beta motif of eight highly homologous amino acid variants appeared characteristic of blood from ankylosing spondylitis patients. Some TCR beta motif variants had previously been reported in synovial fluid and blood of reactive arthritis patients, which suggested common disease-initiation mechanisms. The disease-linked clones were reported as significantly enriched in matched synovial fluid samples from ankylosing spondylitis patients. In peripheral blood, the disease-linked clones were found at relatively low frequencies and had a CD8+ phenotype.

Reads for this sample came from an Illumina HiSeq 2500. Quantitative 5'-RACE with molecular barcodes was used to prepare TCR beta libraries. The paper's data handling went like this. To identify disease-linked TCR variants, a new computational method was used, one built on a probabilistic model of VDJ rearrangement. TCRdb ran its own pipeline on the public reads, namely fastp trimming at Q25 and MiXCR clone calling, and kept in-frame beta chains. Rows with a matching CDR3 protein are joined into one entry that keeps the most common DNA and genes. Here the V and J calls rest on TCRdb's processing, not on the authors' analysis. For this sample there are more than 100,000 distinct CDR3 sequences; roughly an eighth appear just once. The leading ten clones occupy over 4% of the sample.

The chain uses TRBV20-1 and TRBJ2-7; 9 bases in the junction line up with TRBD1. The source of this sequence is a female donor with ankylosing spondylitis or in good health (not recorded which). Source material: blood, either unsorted or a sorted T cell fraction (not recorded which). The DNA reads as follows: TGCAGTGCTAGGCCCGGGACAGGGCTCTACGAGCAGTACTTC. This sequence encodes CSARPGTGLYEQYF.